This T cell receptor beta chain was sequenced in a study of T cells in Graves' hyperthyroidism and ophthalmopathy. For the study at large: Upon initial diagnosis and before any treatment, peripheral blood was collected.

Each diagnosis drew on symptoms, thyroxine, TRAb, thyroid ultrasound and orbital computed tomography findings. The source of the PBMCs was 8.5 to 10 ml of fresh peripheral blood. Between the trimmed V and J ends, which lost 4 bases and 6 bases, there was a span of 16 bases. This CDR3 has 15 residues. CDR1 and CDR2 (germline): SGHTA, FQGNSA. RNA transcripts yielded amplified TCR beta CDR3 regions. Using the HTBI primer set, a first-round RT-PCR was run on the TCR CDR3. TCRdb recomputed calls from the multiplex PCR reads with MiXCR, one row per CDR3 protein. The top ten hold approximately 15% of the sample, which has fewer than 600,000 distinct CDR3 sequences, about 15% seen once. Study findings and constraints: Also found in blood were most expanded thyroid clonotypes above 0.001.

Many counts were recorded for this clonotype. The antigen remains unidentified. J is TRBJ1-5 and V is TRBV7-2, with D possibly matching TRBD1 (5 bases). What was sequenced was blood. The receptor's source is a woman aged 40 to 50 with Graves' hyperthyroidism. The CDR3 DNA is TGTGCCAGCAGCTCGATTTCAGGGCGAGGTCAGCCCCAGCATTTT. It translates to CASSSISGRGQPQHF.